These 17 T cell receptor beta chains were sequenced from one sample in a study of cytomegalovirus exposure and HLA in healthy donors. Primers: 60 Vbeta forward and 13 Jbeta reverse. Some clones are missing from TCRdb's copy, which holds only in-frame ones; the method was immunoSEQ multiplex PCR. The sample has about 140,000 clones, just under 90% seen once. The specimen was PBMCs. These receptors all stem from a woman aged 25 to 39 in good health and CMV-seronegative.

This clone was detected once. J is TRBJ2-1 and V is TRBV7-3, with 9 bases matching TRBD1. The CDR3 contains 15 residues. Germline loops: CDR1 SGHTA, CDR2 FQGTGA. The V and J ends lost 1 base and 7 bases, in that order; junction bases with no gene match: 5. Written as DNA, the CDR3 is TGTGCCAGCAGCTTAAGCCCTGGACAGGGGAATGAGCAGTTCTTC. It codes for CASSLSPGQGNEQFF. Based on the CDR3 plus reference TRBV7-3 and TRBJ2-1, the full variable domain is GAGVSQTPSNKVTEKGKYVELRCDPISGHTALYWYRQSLGQGPEFLIYFQGTGAADDSGLPNDRFFAVRPEGSVSTLKIQRTERGDSAVYLCASSLSPGQGNEQFFGPGTRLTVL.

The chain couples TRBV5-4 to TRBJ2-5; 8 bases match TRBD2. Looked up from germline, CDR1 is SGHNT and CDR2 is YYREEE (reference sequence). V lost 3 bases and J lost 1; bases outside the gene matches: 8. This CDR3 spans 16 amino acids. The CDR3 region is CASSYIAGSIQETQYF. The CDR3 nucleotides read TGTGCCAGCAGCTACATAGCGGGAAGCATCCAAGAGACCCAGTACTTC.

The J gene is TRBJ2-1, the V gene TRBV6-1; no reliable D call. V was shortened by 2 bases and J by 8 bases, with 7 bases between the two germline ends. Germline-derived CDR1 and CDR2 are MNHNS and SASEGT. The CDR3 has 12 amino acids. CDR3 sequence: CASSEYRYEQFF. CDR3 bases: TGTGCCAGCAGTGAATATCGGTATGAGCAGTTCTTC.

The chain recombines TRBV13 with TRBJ1-1, with 7 nucleotides matching TRBD1. The germline V gene has CDR1 PRHDT and CDR2 FYEKMQ (reference sequence). The V and J ends lost 5 bases and 0 bases, in that order; junction bases with no gene match: 9. The CDR3 has 16 amino acids. The CDR3 sequence: CASSGRATGLNTEAFF. CDR3 sequence (DNA): TGTGCCAGCAGCGGGAGAGCGACAGGGTTGAACACTGAAGCTTTCTTT.

The gene calls are TRBV30 and TRBJ2-7; possibly TRBD1 for D (5 bases). From germline, CDR1 is GTSNPN and CDR2 SVGIG (reference sequence). V dropped 0 bases and J dropped 6 bases, with 9 bases sitting between them. The CDR3 is made up of 12 amino acids. The CDR3 protein is CAWSVPRVEQYF. CDR3 in DNA: TGTGCCTGGAGTGTACCCAGGGTCGAGCAGTACTTC.

This chain links TRBV29-1 with TRBJ1-2; D is possibly TRBD1 (5 bases). The CDR3 spans 13 residues. Germline assignment: CDR1 SQVTM and CDR2 ANQGSEA. V was cut by 5 bases and J by 8 bases, with 18 bases left in between. CDR3 region: CSVQTRAGQGYTF. CDR3 nucleotides: TGCAGCGTTCAAACTCGGGCAGGGCAGGGCTACACCTTC.

In this sample, this clone turned up a few times. The chain uses TRBV13 and TRBJ2-7; 7 bases agree with TRBD2. Germline V lookup: CDR1 PRHDT, CDR2 FYEKMQ (reference sequence). The CDR3 spans 14 residues. V dropped 3 bases and J dropped 3; count of bases not matched to a gene: 5. The CDR3 DNA follows: TGTGCCAGCAGCTTTGGGCTAGCGGTCTACGAGCAGTACTTC. Residues: CASSFGLAVYEQYF. Full variable domain (outside the CDR3, taken from reference TRBV13 and TRBJ2-7): AAGVIQSPRHLIKEKRETATLKCYPIPRHDTVYWYQQGPGQDPQFLISFYEKMQSDKGSIPDRFSAQQFSDYHSELNMSSLELGDSALYFCASSFGLAVYEQYFGPGTRLTVT.

The rearrangement uses TRBV9 and TRBJ2-3; TRBD2 might be the D (5 bases). CDR1 SGDLS and CDR2 YYNGEE come from the germline V gene. The V end was cut by 0 bases, the J end by 6 bases, with 14 bases between. There are 15 residues in the CDR3. Here the CDR3 reads CASSVEPGGWDTQYF. CDR3 nucleotides: TGTGCCAGCAGCGTAGAACCAGGCGGGTGGGATACGCAGTATTTT. The entire variable domain, with the rest obtained from reference TRBV9 and TRBJ2-3, is as follows: DSGVTQTPKHLITATGQRVTLRCSPRSGDLSVYWYQQSLDQGLQFLIQYYNGEERAKGNILERFSAQQFPDLHSELNLSSLELGDSALYFCASSVEPGGWDTQYFGPGTRLTVL.

This clone was seen only a few times. The chain couples TRBV27 to TRBJ2-6, with D tentatively TRBD2 (6 bases). Trimming cost V 6 bases and J 7 bases, with 10 bases left between them. The CDR3 loop spans 13 amino acids. Germline values: CDR1 MNHEY, CDR2 SMNVEV (reference sequence). CDR3 sequence (DNA): TGTGCCAGCAGGGCGGGGTCCGCCAACGTCCTGACTTTC. Translating it yields CASRAGSANVLTF.

This rearrangement joins TRBV2 to TRBJ2-5; D is undetermined. CDR3 length equals 11 residues. Trimming removed 6 bases at V and 7 bases at J, with 9 bases between. Germline CDR1 reads SNHLY; CDR2 reads FYNNEI. The CDR3 bases are TGTGCCAGCAGCGCCCGTAGGACCCAGTACTTC. Its protein is CASSARRTQYF. Full variable domain (rest looked up from reference TRBV2 and TRBJ2-5): EPEVTQTPSHQVTQMGQEVILRCVPISNHLYFYWYRQILGQKVEFLVSFYNNEISEKSEIFDDQFSVERPDGSNFTLKIRSTKLEDSAMYFCASSARRTQYFGPGTRLLVL.

V gene TRBV6-4 combines with J gene TRBJ2-7; D remains unclear. The CDR3 spans 12 residues. V dropped 9 bases and J dropped 1 base, with 10 bases sitting between them. Looked up from germline, CDR1 is MRHNA and CDR2 is SNTAGT. CDR3 sequence (DNA): TGTGCCAGAATGGGCCGGTCCTACGAGCAGTACTTC. Its translation is CARMGRSYEQYF.

The chain combines TRBV16 with TRBJ1-2; D is unclear. Per the germline V gene, CDR1 is KGHSY and CDR2 is FQNENV. The V gene lost 2 bases and the J gene lost 2 bases, with 6 bases spanning the gap. This CDR3 contains 13 residues. CDR3 nucleotides: TGTGCCAGCAGCCAAGGCCCCAACTATGGCTACACCTTC. Translated: CASSQGPNYGYTF.

The rearrangement joins TRBV9 to TRBJ1-1; no definite D call. CDR1 is SGDLS, CDR2 YYNGEE, per germline. This CDR3 is built from 14 residues. Trimming removed 0 bases at V and 4 bases at J, with 10 bases between. CDR3 sequence reads: CASSVGSWATEAFF. CDR3 DNA: TGTGCCAGCAGCGTAGGATCCTGGGCCACTGAAGCTTTCTTT.

This chain connects TRBV27 to TRBJ2-5; no firm D call. Germline V gene lookup returns CDR1 MNHEY and CDR2 SMNVEV (reference sequence). Trimming removed 6 bases from V and 5 bases from J, with 13 bases in between. The CDR3 spans 13 residues. Here the CDR3 reads CASSIRNEETQYF. The CDR3 region has the DNA TGTGCCAGCAGCATTCGAAACGAGGAGACCCAGTACTTC.

The rearrangement joins TRBV21-1 to TRBJ1-5; no DNA check was done on the table's D call, TRBD1. TRBV21-1 is described as a pseudogene. The CDR3 is 15 residues long. The CDR3 DNA sequence: TGTGCCAGCAGCAAGCTTCGACAGTGCAATCAGCCCCAGCATTTT. Its translation is CASSKLRQCNQPQHF.

This clone was detected a few times. The V gene is TRBV7-9, the J gene TRBJ1-4; a possible D gene is TRBD1 (5 bases). Trimming took 1 base from V and 7 from J, leaving 19 bases between them. CDR3 length equals 17 residues. Germline-derived CDR1 and CDR2 are SEHNR and FQNEAQ (reference sequence). The CDR3 DNA is TGTGCCAGCAGCTTAGGCCTTGGGGCACTTGGGCTTGAAAAACTGTTTTTT. As protein: CASSLGLGALGLEKLFF.

This clone was picked up a small number of times. The CDR3 region is CASSQDHESGSVLNEQFF. The CDR3 DNA is TGCGCCAGCAGCCAAGATCACGAGAGCGGGAGCGTGTTGAATGAGCAGTTCTTC. The chain joins TRBV4-3 to TRBJ2-1; 8 bases fit TRBD2. With V trimmed by 0 bases and J by 7 bases, 14 bases remained unmatched. The length of the CDR3 is 18 residues. Germline CDR1 reads LGHNA; CDR2 reads YSLEER.